These 21 T cell receptor beta chains originate from one sample sequenced in a study of vaccination and CD4 T cells after COVID-19. The antigens for these receptors are not known. As for treatment: 10-day PBMC culture with coronavirus spike peptide pools or control peptides (ViraFEST assay). The Oncomine TCR Beta short-read assay was applied to DNA of cultured CD4+ T cells. TCRdb reprocessed the PCR reads with MiXCR, giving one entry per CDR3 protein. Of more than 10,000 distinct CDR3 sequences in the sample, 50% to 65% were seen once. The source material was CD4+ T cells from blood, cultured in vitro. These receptors came from a human donor who had recovered from COVID-19.

Comment on this clonotype: The junction does not match germline at one end; this may be a read error. This chain uses TRBV15 with TRBJ2-1; no clear D gene. This CDR3 spans 14 amino acids. Germline CDR1 reads LNHNV; CDR2 reads YYDKDF (reference sequence). CDR3 nucleotide sequence: TGCGCCACCAGCAGAGATCGTTGGAAGAATGAGCAGTTCTTC. Translated, it gives CATSRDRWKNEQFF.

V and J are TRBV6-1 and TRBJ1-4; possible D gene TRBD1, 6 bases. The CDR3 extends over 14 amino acids. V dropped 4 bases and J dropped 8 bases, with 14 bases sitting between them. Germline V CDR1 and CDR2: MNHNS, SASEGT. CDR3 residues: CASSAGVGAEKLFF. CDR3 DNA sequence: TGTGCCAGCAGTGCAGGGGTCGGGGCGGAAAAACTGTTTTTT.

CDR3 sequence reads: CASSISSGLNNEQFF. CDR3 nucleotides: TGTGCCAGTAGTATCTCCTCGGGACTTAACAATGAGCAGTTCTTC. The rearrangement links TRBV19 to TRBJ2-1; D might be TRBD2 (6 bases). Trimming cost V 3 bases and J 5 bases, with 14 bases left between them. The CDR3 covers 15 residues. Germline V gene sequence: CDR1 LNHDA, CDR2 SQIVND (reference sequence).

This clonotype was found a few times. The gene calls are TRBV19 and TRBJ2-5; tentatively, D is TRBD1 or TRBD2 (7 bases each). CDR3 length equals 14 residues. Germline V CDR1 and CDR2: LNHDA, SQIVND (reference sequence). Trimming cost V 7 bases and J 4 bases, with 16 bases left between them. CDR3 in amino acids: CASKAGRGGETQYF. Written as DNA, the CDR3 is TGTGCCAGTAAGGCGGGCAGGGGGGGAGAGACCCAGTACTTC.

In its sample, this clonotype was seen a few times. CDR3 coding DNA: TGTGCCAGCAGGCCACGACAGGGTTCACACTATGGCTACACCTTC. Residues: CASRPRQGSHYGYTF. J is TRBJ1-2 and V is TRBV6-2 or TRBV6-3, with 7 bases identical to TRBD1. CDR3 length equals 15 residues. CDR1 and CDR2 (germline): MNHEY, SVGEGT. Trimming removed 6 bases from V and 3 bases from J; junction bases left unmatched: 10.

The genes are TRBV29-1 and TRBJ1-1; no definite D call. This CDR3 has 14 amino acids. Germline lookup yields CDR1 SQVTM and CDR2 ANQGSEA. The ends were cut back, 2 bases at V and 1 base at J, with 11 bases in the middle. The chain's CDR3 is CSVEIGIPNTEAFF. The DNA for the CDR3 is TGCAGCGTTGAAATAGGCATTCCGAACACTGAAGCTTTCTTT. Variable domain in full (rest from reference TRBV29-1 and TRBJ1-1): SAVISQKPSRDICQRGTSLTIQCQVDSQVTMMFWYRQQPGQSLTLIATANQGSEATYESGFVIDKFPISRPNLTFSTLTVSNMSPEDSSIYLCSVEIGIPNTEAFFGQGTRLTVV.

The table lists this clonotype with a few counts. The V and J genes are TRBV6-5 and TRBJ1-1; D not resolved. CDR1 and CDR2 from the germline V gene are MNHEY and SVGAGI. This CDR3 comprises 15 residues. The V and J ends lost 0 bases and 1 base respectively, with 9 bases between them. Here the CDR3 DNA reads TGTGCCAGCAGTTACTCGGGGTCGGGGAACACTGAAGCTTTCTTT. Amino acid sequence: CASSYSGSGNTEAFF.

This sequence joins TRBV19 and TRBJ2-2; D gene ambiguous. The V end was cut by 5 bases, the J end by 4 bases, with 11 bases between. This CDR3 is built from 14 residues. Germline loops: CDR1 LNHDA, CDR2 SQIVND (reference sequence). The CDR3 is CASSVLELTGELFF. The DNA of the CDR3 is TGTGCCAGTAGTGTGCTGGAGCTCACCGGGGAGCTGTTTTTT.

This sequence joins TRBV7-2 and TRBJ2-7; 11 positions agree with TRBD2. The CDR3 length is 15 residues. V was clipped by 3 bases and J by 2 bases; unmatched bases: 3. Germline CDR1 SGHTA, CDR2 FQGNSA. DNA of the CDR3: TGTGCCAGCAGCTTGACTAGCGGGGCAACCTACGAGCAGTACTTC. Amino acids: CASSLTSGATYEQYF.

The chain has TRBV20-1 and TRBJ1-1, with D possibly being TRBD1 (5 bases). This CDR3 has 14 residues. Trimming shortened V by 0 bases and J by 7 bases, and 15 bases separated the two germline ends. In germline, CDR1 is DFQATT, CDR2 SNEGSKA (reference sequence). The CDR3 DNA reads TGCAGTGCTAGAGAAGGTAGGGGTCGGGATGAAGCTTTCTTT. It yields the protein CSAREGRGRDEAFF.

V is TRBV21-1 and J is TRBJ2-7; the table gives TRBD1 as D, unverified against the DNA. TRBV21-1 is a recognized pseudogene. There are 16 residues in the CDR3. The CDR3: CASSKDGTGGCHEQYF. The CDR3 DNA reads as TGTGCCAGCAGCAAAGATGGAACAGGGGGGTGCCACGAGCAGTACTTC.

This clonotype occurred a few times. The chain employs TRBV19 and TRBJ1-3; D remains ambiguous. This CDR3 spans 14 amino acids. V was shortened by 7 bases and J by 0 bases, with 10 bases between the two germline ends. Germline V CDR1 and CDR2: LNHDA, SQIVND (reference sequence). The CDR3 loop reads CASNRGISGNTIYF. Written as DNA, the CDR3 is TGTGCCAGTAACCGCGGGATCTCTGGAAACACCATATATTTT.

The sample holds one count of this clonotype. A read error is likely, as this CDR3 ends without the conserved phenylalanine or tryptophan. The CDR3 loop reads CASSRGQGAKGEQYY. As DNA, the CDR3 is TGTGCCAGCAGCCGGGGACAGGGGGCGAAAGGCGAGCAGTACTAC. The rearrangement joins TRBV7-9 to TRBJ2-7; TRBD1 aligns across 12 bases. V shed 5 bases and J 6 bases; nucleotides not matched to a gene: 8. This CDR3 is 15 amino acids long. In germline, CDR1 is SEHNR, CDR2 FQNEAQ (reference sequence).

This clonotype appeared a few times. The chain has TRBV7-9 and TRBJ2-4; D unresolved. This CDR3 has 15 amino acids. Deletions cut 5 bases from V and 4 bases from J, with 15 bases between. Germline CDR1 reads SEHNR; CDR2 reads FQNEAQ (reference sequence). The CDR3 here is CASSPLAVNKNIQYF. CDR3 coding DNA: TGTGCCAGCAGCCCGTTAGCTGTTAATAAAAACATTCAGTACTTC. Full variable domain (remainder filled in from reference TRBV7-9 and TRBJ2-4): DTGVSQNPRHKITKRGQNVTFRCDPISEHNRLYWYRQTLGQGPEFLTYFQNEAQLEKSRLLSDRFSAERPKGSFSTLEIQRTEQGDSAMYLCASSPLAVNKNIQYFGAGTRLSVL.

This chain uses TRBV5-1 with TRBJ1-2; 8 bases are a match to TRBD1. The CDR3 totals 15 residues. V was clipped by 0 bases and J by 5 bases; unmatched bases: 6. Looked up from germline, CDR1 is SGHRS and CDR2 is YFSETQ. The CDR3 sequence is CASSLGDRPYYGYTF. In nucleotides, the CDR3 is TGCGCCAGCAGCTTGGGGGACAGGCCTTATTATGGCTACACCTTC.

The chain uses TRBV18 and TRBJ2-7; 9 bases agree with TRBD1. Trimming cost V 6 bases and J 3 bases; bases outside gene matches: 9. Germline V gives CDR1 KGHSH, CDR2 LQKENI. CDR3 size: 15 residues. The CDR3: CASSLGGTGNYEQYF. In nucleotides, the CDR3 is TGTGCCAGCTCGCTGGGTGGGACAGGGAACTACGAGCAGTACTTC.

This chain joins TRBV4-1 and TRBJ1-4; D is possibly TRBD1 (6 bases). The V gene's germline CDR1 is MGHRA and CDR2 YSYEKL. The length of the CDR3 is 16 residues. The V gene lost 7 bases and the J gene lost 5 bases, with 20 bases spanning the gap. CDR3 loop: CASNRITGLGNEKLFF. CDR3 sequence (DNA): TGCGCCAGCAACCGAATTACAGGGCTGGGAAATGAAAAACTGTTTTTT.

The chain joins TRBV5-5 to TRBJ1-1; no definite D call. There are 14 residues in the CDR3. Trimming took off 1 base at V and 4 bases at J, with 11 bases between the two ends. Germline-derived CDR1 and CDR2 are SGHKS and YYEKEE (reference sequence). This chain's CDR3 is CASSLHGGPTEAFF. The CDR3 DNA reads TGTGCCAGCAGCTTGCACGGTGGACCCACTGAAGCTTTCTTT.

The rearrangement links TRBV12-3 or TRBV12-4 to TRBJ1-1, with D tentatively TRBD1 (5 bases). V was pared by 3 bases and J by 7 bases, with 9 bases between. CDR3 length equals 12 residues. The CDR3 reads CASSFGQGEAFF. The DNA for the CDR3 is TGTGCCAGCAGTTTCGGGCAGGGTGAAGCTTTCTTT.

This rearrangement joins TRBV6-5 to TRBJ1-2, with D uncertain. V lost 2 bases and J 13 bases, leaving 17 bases between the germline ends. CDR3 length equals 13 residues. Germline V gives CDR1 MNHEY, CDR2 SVGAGI. CDR3 coding DNA: TGTGCCAGCAGTTACGGCCCAGGAGGAGGGAGCACCTTC. Its protein is CASSYGPGGGSTF.

This clonotype was found a few times. The V call is TRBV5-1, the J call TRBJ2-2, with D perhaps matching TRBD2 (5 bases). Germline V gene sequence: CDR1 SGHRS, CDR2 YFSETQ. The CDR3 contains 15 residues. Between the trimmed V and J ends, which lost 6 bases and 4 bases, there was a span of 16 bases. CDR3 in amino acids: CASNGYGVGTGELFF. For the CDR3, the DNA is TGCGCCAGCAATGGATACGGGGTCGGCACCGGGGAGCTGTTTTTT.